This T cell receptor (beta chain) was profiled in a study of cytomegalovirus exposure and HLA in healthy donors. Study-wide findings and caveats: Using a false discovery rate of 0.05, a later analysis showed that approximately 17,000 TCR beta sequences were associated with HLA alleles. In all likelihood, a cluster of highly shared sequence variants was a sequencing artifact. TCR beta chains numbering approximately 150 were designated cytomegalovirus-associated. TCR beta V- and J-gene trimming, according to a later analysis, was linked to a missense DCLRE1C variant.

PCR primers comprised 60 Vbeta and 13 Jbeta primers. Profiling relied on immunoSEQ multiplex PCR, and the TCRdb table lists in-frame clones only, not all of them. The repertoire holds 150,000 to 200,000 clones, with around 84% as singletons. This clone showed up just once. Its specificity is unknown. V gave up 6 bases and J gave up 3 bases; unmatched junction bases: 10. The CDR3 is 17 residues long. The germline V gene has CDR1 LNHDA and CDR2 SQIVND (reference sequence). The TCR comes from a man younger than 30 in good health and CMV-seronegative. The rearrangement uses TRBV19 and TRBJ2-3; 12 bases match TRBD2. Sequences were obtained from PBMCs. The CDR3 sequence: CASSLRSSGRGTDTQYF. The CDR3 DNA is TGTGCCAGTAGCCTTCGCTCTAGCGGGAGGGGAACAGATACGCAGTATTTT.